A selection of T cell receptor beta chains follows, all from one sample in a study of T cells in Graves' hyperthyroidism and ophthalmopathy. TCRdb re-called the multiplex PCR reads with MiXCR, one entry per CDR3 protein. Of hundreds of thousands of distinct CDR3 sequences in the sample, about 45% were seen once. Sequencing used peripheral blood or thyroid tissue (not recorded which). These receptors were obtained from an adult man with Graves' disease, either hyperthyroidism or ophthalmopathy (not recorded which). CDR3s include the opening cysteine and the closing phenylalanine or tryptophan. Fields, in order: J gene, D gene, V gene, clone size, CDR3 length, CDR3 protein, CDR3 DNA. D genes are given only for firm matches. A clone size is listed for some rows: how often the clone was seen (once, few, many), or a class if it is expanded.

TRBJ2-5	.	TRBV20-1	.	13	CSANPSRGETQYF	TGCAGTGCTAACCCGTCCAGGGGCGAGACCCAGTACTTC
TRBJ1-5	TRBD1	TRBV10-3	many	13	CAISTGGNQPQHF	TGTGCCATCAGTACAGGGGGCAATCAGCCCCAGCATTTT
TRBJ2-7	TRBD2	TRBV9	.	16	CASSVSGTSATYEQYF	TGTGCCAGCAGCGTCTCCGGGACTAGCGCAACCTACGAGCAGTACTTC
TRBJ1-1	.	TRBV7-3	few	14	CASSLQHSSTEAFF	TGTGCCAGCAGCTTACAGCATTCGAGCACTGAAGCTTTCTTT
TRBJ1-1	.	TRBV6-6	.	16	CASSYTTRRGAAEAFF	TGTGCCAGCAGTTATACAACCAGGCGAGGGGCCGCTGAAGCTTTCTTT
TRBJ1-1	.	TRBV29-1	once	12	CSVLGPTIEAFF	TGCAGCGTTCTCGGACCGACGATTGAAGCTTTCTTT
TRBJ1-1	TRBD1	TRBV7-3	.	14	CASSPGGAYTEAFF	TGTGCCAGCAGCCCAGGGGGCGCTTACACTGAAGCTTTCTTT
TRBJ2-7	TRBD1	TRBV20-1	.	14	CSAIPGTGTHEQYF	TGCAGTGCTATCCCCGGGACAGGGACCCACGAGCAGTACTTC
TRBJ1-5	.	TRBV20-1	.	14	CSAETSQGSQPKHF	TGCAGTGCTGAAACGTCACAGGGAAGTCAGCCCAAGCATTTT
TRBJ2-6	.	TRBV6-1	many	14	CASTSYSGANVLTF	TGTGCCAGCACCAGTTACTCTGGGGCCAACGTCCTGACTTTC
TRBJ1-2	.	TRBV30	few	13	CAWSLSGVQGYTF	TGTGCCTGGAGTCTATCAGGGGTGCAGGGCTACACCTTC
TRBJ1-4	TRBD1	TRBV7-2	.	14	CASSSTGGSGKLFF	TGTGCCAGCAGCTCGACAGGGGGATCCGGAAAACTGTTTTTT
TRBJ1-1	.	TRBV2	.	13	CASRVGRNIEAFF	TGTGCCAGCAGGGTCGGGAGGAACATTGAAGCTTTCTTT
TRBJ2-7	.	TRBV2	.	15	CASSRTRTRSYEQYF	TGTGCCAGCAGTCGCACCAGGACACGCTCCTACGAGCAGTACTTC
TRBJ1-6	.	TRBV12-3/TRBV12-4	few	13	CASTATYNSPLHF	TGTGCCAGCACCGCTACGTATAATTCACCCCTCCACTTT
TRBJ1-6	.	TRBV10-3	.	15	CAIRLTAGGGSPLHF	TGTGCCATCAGACTGACAGCGGGGGGTGGATCACCCCTCCACTTT
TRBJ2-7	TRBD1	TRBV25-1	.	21	CASSESGSPKGGTGAAYEQYF	TGTGCCAGCAGTGAATCCGGGAGCCCCAAGGGTGGGACAGGGGCTGCCTACGAGCAGTACTTC
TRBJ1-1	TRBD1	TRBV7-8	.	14	CASSTQGEGTEAFF	TGTGCCAGCAGCACACAGGGGGAAGGTACTGAAGCTTTCTTT
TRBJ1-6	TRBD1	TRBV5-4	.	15	CASRKTGVGNSPLHF	TGTGCCAGCAGAAAGACAGGGGTCGGGAATTCACCCCTCCACTTT
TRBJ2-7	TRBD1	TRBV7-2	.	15	CASSFRDSGLYEQYF	TGTGCCAGCAGCTTCCGGGACAGCGGCCTCTACGAGCAGTACTTC
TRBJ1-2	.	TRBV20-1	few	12	CSASVWGGGYTF	TGCAGTGCTAGCGTCTGGGGTGGCGGCTACACCTTC
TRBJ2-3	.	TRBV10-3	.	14	CASSLEWVLDTQYF	TGTGCCAGCAGCTTAGAGTGGGTGTTGGATACGCAGTATTTT
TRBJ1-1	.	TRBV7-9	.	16	CASSHRQSGGHTEAFF	TGTGCCAGCAGCCATCGACAGTCCGGTGGGCACACTGAGGCTTTCTTT
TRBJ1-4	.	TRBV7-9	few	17	CASSLGLDPPFYEKLFF	TGTGCCAGCAGCTTAGGATTGGACCCACCCTTTTATGAAAAACTGTTTTTT
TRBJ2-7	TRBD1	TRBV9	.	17	CASSPGFRDRGDYEQYF	TGTGCCAGCAGCCCAGGATTCCGGGACAGGGGGGACTACGAGCAGTACTTC
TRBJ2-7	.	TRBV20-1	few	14	CSALKTGHGGEQYF	TGCAGTGCTCTAAAGACAGGGCACGGGGGCGAGCAGTACTTC
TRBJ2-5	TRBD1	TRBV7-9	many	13	CASSFDRGETQYF	TGTGCCAGCAGCTTCGACAGGGGGGAGACCCAGTACTTC
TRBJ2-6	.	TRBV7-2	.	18	CASSPRTDLFSGANVLTF	TGTGCCAGCAGCCCCCGGACAGATCTCTTCTCTGGGGCCAACGTCCTGACTTTC
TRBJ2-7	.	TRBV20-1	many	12	CSASPDSYEQYF	TGCAGTGCTAGCCCCGACTCCTACGAGCAGTACTTC
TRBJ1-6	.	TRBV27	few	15	CASSLQGTGNSPLHF	TGTGCCAGCAGTCTCCAGGGGACGGGGAATTCACCCCTCCACTTT
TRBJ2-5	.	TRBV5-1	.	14	CASSLLFDQETQYF	TGCGCCAGCAGCTTGTTGTTCGACCAAGAGACCCAGTACTTC
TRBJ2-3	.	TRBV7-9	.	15	CASSEPQGGTDTQYF	TGTGCCAGCAGCGAGCCCCAGGGTGGCACAGATACGCAGTATTTT
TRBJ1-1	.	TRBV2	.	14	CASSLKRLNTEAFF	TGTGCCAGCAGTTTAAAACGGTTGAACACTGAAGCTTTCTTT
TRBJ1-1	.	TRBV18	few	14	CASSPPGKNTEAFF	TGTGCCAGCTCACCGCCGGGCAAGAACACTGAAGCTTTCTTT
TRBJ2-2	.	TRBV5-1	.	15	CASSLDRVGTGELFF	TGCGCCAGCAGCTTGGACAGGGTGGGCACCGGGGAGCTGTTTTTT
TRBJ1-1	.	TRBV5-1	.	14	CASNLGSSSTEAFF	TGCGCCAGCAACTTGGGGAGTTCGTCGACTGAAGCTTTCTTT
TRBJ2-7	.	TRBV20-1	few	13	CSARDLGTRGLRF	TGCAGTGCTAGAGATCTCGGTACCAGAGGGTTGCGCTTC
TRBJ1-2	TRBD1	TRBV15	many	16	CATSREDRGLIYGYTF	TGTGCCACCAGCAGAGAGGACAGGGGGCTCATCTATGGCTACACCTTC
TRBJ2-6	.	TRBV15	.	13	CATSRAGTTVLTF	TGTGCCACCAGCAGAGCTGGGACGACAGTCCTGACTTTC
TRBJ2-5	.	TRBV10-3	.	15	CAISEEGTGEETQYF	TGTGCCATCAGTGAAGAGGGGACGGGAGAAGAGACCCAGTACTTC
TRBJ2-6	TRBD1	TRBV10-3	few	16	CASSPGQDSGANVLTF	TGTGCCAGCAGTCCGGGACAGGATTCTGGGGCCAACGTCCTGACTTTC
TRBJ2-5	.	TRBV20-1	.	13	CSAAGTRESAQYF	TGCAGTGCCGCCGGGACGAGGGAGTCGGCCCAGTACTTC
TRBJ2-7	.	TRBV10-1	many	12	CATGDNNYEQYF	TGCGCCACGGGGGACAACAACTACGAGCAGTACTTC
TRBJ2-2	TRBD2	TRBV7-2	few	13	CASGTTLGGELFF	TGTGCCAGCGGGACTACCCTAGGCGGGGAGCTGTTTTTT
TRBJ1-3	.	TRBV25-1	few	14	CASNAGYSGNTIYF	TGTGCCAGCAATGCGGGTTACTCTGGAAACACCATATATTTT
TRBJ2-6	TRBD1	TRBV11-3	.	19	CASSPLTGQKISGANVLTF	TGTGCCAGCAGCCCCCTGACGGGACAGAAGATCTCTGGGGCCAACGTCCTGACTTTC
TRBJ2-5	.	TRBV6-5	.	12	CASSYTGGTQYF	TGTGCCAGCAGTTACACCGGGGGGACCCAGTACTTC
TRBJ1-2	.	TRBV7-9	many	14	CASSFDSDNYGYTF	TGTGCCAGCAGTTTCGACAGTGATAACTATGGCTACACCTTC
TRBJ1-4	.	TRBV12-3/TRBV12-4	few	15	CASSLVGGAREKLFF	TGTGCCAGCAGTTTAGTGGGGGGGGCTCGCGAAAAACTGTTTTTT
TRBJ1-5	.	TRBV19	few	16	CASSIEGQGSNQPQHF	TGTGCCAGTAGTATAGAGGGCCAGGGTAGCAATCAGCCCCAGCATTTT
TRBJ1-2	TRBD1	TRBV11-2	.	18	CASSLDPTGQGINYGYTF	TGTGCCAGCAGCTTAGATCCAACCGGACAGGGGATTAACTATGGCTACACCTTC
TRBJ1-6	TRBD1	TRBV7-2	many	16	CASSSGTGGRGSPLHF	TGTGCCAGCAGCTCCGGGACAGGGGGCCGGGGTTCACCCCTCCACTTT
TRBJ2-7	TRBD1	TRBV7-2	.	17	CASSPRRDRTSSYEQYF	TGTGCCAGCAGCCCTCGACGGGACAGGACCTCGTCCTACGAGCAGTACTTC
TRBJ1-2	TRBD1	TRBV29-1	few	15	CSVEDPRGRVYGYTF	TGCAGCGTTGAAGATCCCAGGGGGCGGGTCTATGGCTACACCTTC
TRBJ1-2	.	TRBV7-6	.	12	CASSQARRGYTF	TGTGCCAGCAGCCAAGCTCGACGTGGCTACACCTTC
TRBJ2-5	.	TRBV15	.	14	CATSRPGPSETQYF	TGTGCCACCAGCAGACCGGGCCCTTCGGAGACCCAGTACTTC
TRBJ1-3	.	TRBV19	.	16	CASSNQELTSGNTIYF	TGTGCCAGTAGTAATCAGGAGCTCACCTCTGGAAACACCATATATTTT